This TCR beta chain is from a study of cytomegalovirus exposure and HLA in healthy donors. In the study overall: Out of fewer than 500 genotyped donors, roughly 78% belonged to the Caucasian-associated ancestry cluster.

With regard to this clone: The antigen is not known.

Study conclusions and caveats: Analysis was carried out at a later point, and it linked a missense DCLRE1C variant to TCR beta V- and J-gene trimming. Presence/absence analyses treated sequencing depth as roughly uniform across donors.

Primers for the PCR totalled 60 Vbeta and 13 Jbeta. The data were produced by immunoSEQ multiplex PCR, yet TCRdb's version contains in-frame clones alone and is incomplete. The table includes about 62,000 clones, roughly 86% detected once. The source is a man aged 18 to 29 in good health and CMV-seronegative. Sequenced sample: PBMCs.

The CDR3 here is CASISGGYSGTDTQYF. The CDR3 coding sequence is TGTGCCAGCATTTCGGGGGGGTACTCCGGCACAGATACGCAGTATTTT. The rearrangement uses TRBV21-1 and TRBJ2-3; the D call TRBD2 from the table was never checked on the DNA. TRBV21-1 counts as a pseudogene. The CDR3 extends over 16 amino acids.